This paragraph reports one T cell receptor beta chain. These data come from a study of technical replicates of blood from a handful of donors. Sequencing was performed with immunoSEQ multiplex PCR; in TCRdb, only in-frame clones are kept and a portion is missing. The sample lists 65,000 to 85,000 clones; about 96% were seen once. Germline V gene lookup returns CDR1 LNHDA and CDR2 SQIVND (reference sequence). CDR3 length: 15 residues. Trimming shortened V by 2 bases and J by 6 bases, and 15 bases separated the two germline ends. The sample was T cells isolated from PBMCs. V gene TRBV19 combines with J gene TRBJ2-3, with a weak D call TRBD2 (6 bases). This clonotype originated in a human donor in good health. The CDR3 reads CASSIRGLTPDTQYF. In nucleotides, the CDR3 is TGTGCCAGTAGTATAAGGGGACTTACACCTGATACGCAGTATTTT. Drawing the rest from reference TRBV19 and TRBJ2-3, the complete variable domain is DGGITQSPKYLFRKEGQNVTLSCEQNLNHDAMYWYRQDPGQGLRLIYYSQIVNDFQKGDIAEGYSVSREKKESFPLTVTSAQKNPTAFYLCASSIRGLTPDTQYFGPGTRLTVL.